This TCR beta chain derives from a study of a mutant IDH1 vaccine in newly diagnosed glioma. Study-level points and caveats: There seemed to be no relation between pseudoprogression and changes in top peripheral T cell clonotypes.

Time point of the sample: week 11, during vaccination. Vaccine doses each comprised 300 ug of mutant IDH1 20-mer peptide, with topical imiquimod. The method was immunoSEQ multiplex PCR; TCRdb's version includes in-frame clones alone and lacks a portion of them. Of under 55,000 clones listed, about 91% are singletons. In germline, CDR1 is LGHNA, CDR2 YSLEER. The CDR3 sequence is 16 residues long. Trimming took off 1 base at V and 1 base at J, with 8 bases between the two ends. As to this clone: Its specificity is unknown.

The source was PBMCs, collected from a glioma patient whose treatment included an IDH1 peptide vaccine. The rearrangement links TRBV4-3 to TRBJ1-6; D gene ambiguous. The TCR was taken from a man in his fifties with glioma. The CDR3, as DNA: TGCGCCAGCAGCCAAGGTCGGGGTTCCTATAATTCACCCCTCCACTTT. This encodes CASSQGRGSYNSPLHF.